What follows are 21 T cell receptor beta chains derived from one specimen sequenced in a study of blood T cell repertoires in COVID-19 (dated by TCRdb to the early 2020s). Library creation used the immunoSEQ multiplex PCR assay. The table was pulled from immuneACCESS by TCRdb, which kept in-frame rearrangements only. Such tables lose some clones; where checked, under half of the loss comes from unresolved V genes, and the rest has no known cause. The table for this sample lists around 150,000 clones; about 85% of them were counted only once. The ten most abundant clones make up about 6.1% of the sample. The sequencing input was PBMCs or T cells enriched from blood (not recorded which). The source is a woman aged 40 to 50 who had recovered from COVID-19.

The table lists this clone with a count of one. For the CDR3, the DNA is TGTGCCTGGAGTCCTCCCGGGATCCAAGAGACCCAGTACTTC. Translation gives CAWSPPGIQETQYF. The V and J genes are TRBV30 and TRBJ2-5, with D possibly being TRBD2 (5 bases). This CDR3 comprises 14 residues. Germline V gene sequence: CDR1 GTSNPN, CDR2 SVGIG (reference sequence). The germline V and J ends were trimmed by 2 bases and 1 base, with 11 bases remaining between them.

The rearrangement links TRBV7-6 to TRBJ2-3, with D perhaps TRBD2 (6 bases). The CDR3 runs 15 residues. Trimming left V 1 base short and J 0 bases short, with 8 bases between. Germline CDR1 SGHVS, CDR2 FNYEAQ. The chain's CDR3 is CASSLGRGSTDTQYF. CDR3 nucleotides: TGTGCCAGCAGCTTAGGGAGGGGTAGCACAGATACGCAGTATTTT.

V is TRBV5-1 and J is TRBJ2-7; possible D gene TRBD2, 6 bases. V lost 2 bases and J 2 bases, leaving 8 bases between the germline ends. The CDR3 consists of 13 residues. The V gene's germline CDR1 is SGHRS and CDR2 YFSETQ. The CDR3 loop reads CASSFTGAYEQYF. Written as DNA, the CDR3 is TGCGCCAGCAGCTTTACGGGGGCCTACGAGCAGTACTTC.

The rearrangement links TRBV2 to TRBJ2-3, with D possibly matching TRBD1 (6 bases). V was shortened by 10 bases and J by 11 bases, with 19 bases between the two germline ends. The CDR3 consists of 12 residues. The germline CDR1 and CDR2 sequences are SNHLY and FYNNEI. CDR3 bases: TGTGCCACCCATGGGGACACTTATGGGCAGTATTTT. Protein sequence: CATHGDTYGQYF. Supplemented by reference TRBV2 and TRBJ2-3, the full variable domain reads EPEVTQTPSHQVTQMGQEVILRCVPISNHLYFYWYRQILGQKVEFLVSFYNNEISEKSEIFDDQFSVERPDGSNFTLKIRSTKLEDSAMYFCATHGDTYGQYFGPGTRLTVL.

This sequence joins TRBV3-1 (or the pseudogene TRBV3-2) and TRBJ1-6; 8 nucleotides agree with TRBD1. The CDR3 totals 15 residues. Germline CDR1 and CDR2: LGHDT and YNNKEL (reference sequence). V was pared by 0 bases and J by 7 bases, with 2 bases of the junction left unmatched. CDR3 amino acids: CASSQDYRGNSPLHF. DNA for the CDR3: TGTGCCAGCAGCCAAGACTACAGGGGGAATTCACCCCTCCACTTT.

CDR3 bases: TGTGCCAGCAGTTTAGGGTCCTCGGGATCCAATCAGCCCCAGCATTTT. This translates into CASSLGSSGSNQPQHF. This chain joins TRBV27 and TRBJ1-5; D unclear. The CDR3 contains 16 residues. Trimming took off 2 bases at V and 3 bases at J, with 14 bases between the two ends. Per germline, CDR1 MNHEY and CDR2 SMNVEV (reference sequence).

The chain employs TRBV30 and TRBJ2-7; D ambiguous. The CDR3 consists of 14 residues. Trimming left V 2 bases short and J 4 bases short, with 15 bases between. CDR1 GTSNPN and CDR2 SVGIG come from the germline V gene (reference sequence). The CDR3 spells CAWSQRIDGYEQYF. The CDR3 region has the DNA TGTGCCTGGAGTCAGAGGATAGACGGTTACGAGCAGTACTTC. The variable domain in full, completed from reference TRBV30 and TRBJ2-7, reads SQTIHQWPATLVQPVGSPLSLECTVEGTSNPNLYWYRQAAGRGLQLLFYSVGIGQISSEVPQNLSASRPQDRQFILSSKKLLLSDSGFYLCAWSQRIDGYEQYFGPGTRLTVT.

J is TRBJ1-2 and V is TRBV3-1 (or the pseudogene TRBV3-2), with D possibly being TRBD1 (5 bases). The CDR3 is 13 residues long. The germline CDR1 and CDR2 sequences are LGHDT and YNNKEL (reference sequence). Trimming pared 0 bases from V and 8 bases from J, leaving 10 bases between. The CDR3: CASSQEGAGGYTF. The CDR3 nucleotides read TGTGCCAGCAGCCAAGAAGGGGCAGGGGGCTACACCTTC.

V is TRBV4-2 and J is TRBJ1-1; D perhaps matches TRBD1 (6 bases). This CDR3 is built from 19 residues. CDR1 and CDR2 (germline): LGHNA, YNFKEQ. With 0 bases removed from V and 1 base from J, the gap between germline ends came to 21 bases. The CDR3 is CASSQDPGASDYWNTEAFF. The CDR3 DNA sequence: TGTGCCAGCAGCCAAGATCCAGGGGCGTCGGATTACTGGAACACTGAAGCTTTCTTT.

The genes are TRBV7-3 and TRBJ2-7, with 10 bases lining up with TRBD1. The germline V gene encodes CDR1 SGHTA and CDR2 FQGTGA. The CDR3 consists of 14 residues. V lost 5 bases to trimming and J lost 2 bases; unmatched junction nucleotides: 3. In DNA form, the CDR3 reads TGTGCCAGCAGCGCCGGGACAGGGGCCTACGAGCAGTACTTC. Its translation: CASSAGTGAYEQYF. The variable domain in full, completed from reference TRBV7-3 and TRBJ2-7, reads GAGVSQTPSNKVTEKGKYVELRCDPISGHTALYWYRQSLGQGPEFLIYFQGTGAADDSGLPNDRFFAVRPEGSVSTLKIQRTERGDSAVYLCASSAGTGAYEQYFGPGTRLTVT.

The chain couples TRBV7-8 to TRBJ1-5; D perhaps matches TRBD1 (6 bases). CDR3 length: 16 amino acids. CDR1 is SGHVS and CDR2 is FQNEAQ in the germline V gene. Trimming removed 4 bases at V and 2 bases at J, with 15 bases between. Here the CDR3 DNA reads TGTGCCAGCAGCTCCAGGGGACCCGACGGCAATCAGCCCCAGCATTTT. Its translation: CASSSRGPDGNQPQHF.

The chain employs TRBV27 and TRBJ2-1, with D possibly being TRBD1 (5 bases). CDR3 size: 16 residues. Germline-derived CDR1 and CDR2 are MNHEY and SMNVEV (reference sequence). The V gene lost 3 bases and the J gene lost 2 bases, with 14 bases spanning the gap. This CDR3 is CASSFDPDRAYNEQFF. The DNA for the CDR3 is TGTGCCAGCAGTTTTGATCCCGACAGAGCCTACAATGAGCAGTTCTTC.

This chain joins TRBV9 and TRBJ1-2; no reliable D call. V was trimmed by 4 bases and J by 8 bases, leaving 12 bases between them. The CDR3 has 12 residues. Germline V gene data show CDR1 as SGDLS and CDR2 as YYNGEE. The CDR3 DNA is TGTGCCAGCAGCTTCACGGACTGGGGCTACACCTTC. Translation gives CASSFTDWGYTF.

The chain links TRBV9 to TRBJ1-5; maybe TRBD1 (5 bases). The germline V and J ends were trimmed by 3 bases and 7 bases, with 17 bases remaining between them. The germline V gene has CDR1 SGDLS and CDR2 YYNGEE. The CDR3 consists of 15 residues. In DNA form, the CDR3 reads TGTGCCAGCAGCGAGGGGCTTGGGGGGGTACAGCCCCAGCATTTT. This translates into CASSEGLGGVQPQHF.

The rearrangement uses TRBV27 and TRBJ1-1; 9 bases align to TRBD1. This CDR3 spans 13 amino acids. Germline V gives CDR1 MNHEY, CDR2 SMNVEV (reference sequence). Losses at the gene ends were 6 bases for V and 5 bases for J; bases not matched to a gene: 4. The DNA of the CDR3 is TGTGCCAGCAGCTTGGGGACAGGGACTGAAGCTTTCTTT. It encodes CASSLGTGTEAFF.

This clone has just one count. The chain carries TRBV5-1 and TRBJ2-7; tentative D call: TRBD1 (5 bases). Germline V gene data show CDR1 as SGHRS and CDR2 as YFSETQ. The CDR3 spans 15 residues. V lost 0 bases and J lost 3, with 13 bases in between. Written as DNA, the CDR3 is TGCGCCAGCAGCTTGGATAGGGGTGGTAACTACGAGCAGTACTTC. Translated: CASSLDRGGNYEQYF.

The rearrangement uses TRBV9 and TRBJ2-5; tentatively, D is TRBD2 (6 bases). The CDR3 runs 15 residues. V was pared by 3 bases and J by 2 bases, with 14 bases between. Per the germline V gene, CDR1 is SGDLS and CDR2 is YYNGEE. The CDR3 bases are TGTGCCAGCAGCGAGGGAGGAGGTATTCAAGAGACCCAGTACTTC. This translates into CASSEGGGIQETQYF.

In DNA, the CDR3 is TGTGCCAGTAGTCCCCGGGACAGGGGTTTTGGTAGATCTGGAAACACCATATATTTT. Amino acids: CASSPRDRGFGRSGNTIYF. This chain connects TRBV19 to TRBJ1-3, with TRBD1 matching 10 bases. Per germline, CDR1 LNHDA and CDR2 SQIVND (reference sequence). The CDR3 length is 19 residues. V was clipped by 5 bases and J by 1 base; unmatched bases: 14.

The chain recombines TRBV30 with TRBJ1-1; a weak D match, TRBD1 (6 bases). Trimming stripped 2 bases from V and 8 bases from J, with 12 bases between. The CDR3 runs to 12 residues. CDR1 is GTSNPN, CDR2 SVGIG, per germline (reference sequence). This chain's CDR3 is CAWSTQGYEAFF. Here the CDR3 DNA reads TGTGCCTGGAGTACACAGGGTTACGAAGCTTTCTTT.

V is TRBV18 and J is TRBJ2-1, with TRBD2 matching 16 bases. Germline V lookup: CDR1 KGHSH, CDR2 LQKENI. The CDR3 consists of 20 residues. J gave up 0 bases and V 4 bases, and 9 bases lay outside the gene matches. The CDR3 protein is CASSQPGLAGGRSSYNEQFF. CDR3 bases: TGTGCCAGCTCACAACCGGGACTAGCGGGGGGGCGAAGCTCCTACAATGAGCAGTTCTTC.

This clone was recorded only once. CDR3 bases: TGTGCCAGCAGCGTAGCAGGGACAGGGGGCCTCGGAAACACCATATATTTT. Amino acids: CASSVAGTGGLGNTIYF. The V and J genes are TRBV9 and TRBJ1-3, with 12 positions matching TRBD1. CDR1 is SGDLS, CDR2 YYNGEE, per germline. The CDR3 totals 17 residues. V lost 0 bases to trimming and J lost 4 bases; unmatched junction nucleotides: 5.